The T cell receptor beta chain under discussion was sequenced for a study of T cells in Graves' hyperthyroidism and ophthalmopathy. The study, taken as a whole, reports: Ophthalmopathy onset followed model prediction by a median around 6.9 months.

TCR beta CDR3 sequences were amplified from RNA transcripts. An initial round of RT-PCR targeting the TCR CDR3 relied on the HTBI primer set. TCRdb re-derived calls from the multiplex PCR reads in MiXCR, one entry per CDR3 protein. The profile shows some 250,000 distinct CDR3 sequences, roughly 14% of them singletons. Between the trimmed V and J ends, which lost 4 bases and 1 base, there was a span of 13 bases. CDR1 and CDR2 from the germline V gene are MGHRA and YSYEKL. The CDR3 contains 15 residues. Pregnant or lactating patients were excluded, as were those with uncontrolled infection or other autoimmune disease. This blood was taken when hyperthyroidism was first diagnosed, before any ophthalmopathy symptoms existed. Turning to this clonotype: Its specificity is not known.

The chain links TRBV4-1 to TRBJ1-2; unclear D gene. What was sequenced was blood. The receptor comes from a woman between 40 and 50 years old with Graves' hyperthyroidism that later progressed to Graves' ophthalmopathy. The CDR3 protein is CASSPEGSNNYGYTF. The CDR3 region has the DNA TGCGCCAGCAGCCCCGAGGGCAGCAATAACTATGGCTACACCTTC.